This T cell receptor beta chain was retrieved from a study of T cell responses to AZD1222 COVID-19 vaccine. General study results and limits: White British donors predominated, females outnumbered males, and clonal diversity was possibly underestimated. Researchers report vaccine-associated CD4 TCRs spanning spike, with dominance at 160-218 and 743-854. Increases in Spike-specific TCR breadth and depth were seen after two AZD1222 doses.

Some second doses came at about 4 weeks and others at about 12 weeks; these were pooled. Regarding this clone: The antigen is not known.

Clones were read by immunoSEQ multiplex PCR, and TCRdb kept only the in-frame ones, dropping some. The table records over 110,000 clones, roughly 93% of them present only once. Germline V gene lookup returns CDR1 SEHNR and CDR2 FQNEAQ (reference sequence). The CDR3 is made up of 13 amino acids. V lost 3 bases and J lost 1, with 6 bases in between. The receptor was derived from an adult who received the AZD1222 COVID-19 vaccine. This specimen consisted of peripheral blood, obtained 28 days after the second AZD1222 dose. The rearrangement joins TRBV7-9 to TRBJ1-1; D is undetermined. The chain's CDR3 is CASSFSGNTEAFF. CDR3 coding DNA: TGTGCCAGCAGCTTCAGCGGGAACACTGAAGCTTTCTTT.